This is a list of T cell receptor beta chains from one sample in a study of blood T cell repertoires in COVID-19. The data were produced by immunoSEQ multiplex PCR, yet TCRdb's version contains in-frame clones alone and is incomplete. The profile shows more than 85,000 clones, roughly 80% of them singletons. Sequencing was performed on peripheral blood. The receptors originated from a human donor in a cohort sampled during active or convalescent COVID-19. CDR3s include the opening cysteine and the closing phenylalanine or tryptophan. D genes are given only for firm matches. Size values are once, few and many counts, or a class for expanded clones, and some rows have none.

CDR3 DNA: TGTGCCAGCAGCGTTACAGGGGGCGACACCGGGGAGCTGTTTTTT
CDR3 protein: CASSVTGGDTGELFF
clone size: -
V gene: TRBV9
D gene: TRBD1
J gene: TRBJ2-2

CDR3 DNA: TGCGCCAGCAGCCAAGCCACCTCCGGAGGGGGCAACACCGGGGAGCTGTTTTTT
CDR3 protein: CASSQATSGGGNTGELFF
clone size: -
V gene: TRBV4-3
D gene: -
J gene: TRBJ2-2

CDR3 DNA: TGTGCCAGCAGTTCAGGGGAGTTTCCGAATCAGCCCCAGCATTTT
CDR3 protein: CASSSGEFPNQPQHF
clone size: few
V gene: TRBV6-2/TRBV6-3
D gene: -
J gene: TRBJ1-5

CDR3 DNA: TGTGCCAGTAGCCAGAGGACAGGGGAGGCGCCCCAGCATTTT
CDR3 protein: CASSQRTGEAPQHF
clone size: once
V gene: TRBV19
D gene: TRBD1
J gene: TRBJ1-5

CDR3 DNA: TGCAGCGTTGAAGGACAGGGCGGGGAGCAGTTCTTC
CDR3 protein: CSVEGQGGEQFF
clone size: -
V gene: TRBV29-1
D gene: TRBD1
J gene: TRBJ2-1

CDR3 DNA: TGTGCCAGCAGCGCCACCCTGAGCTATAATTCACCCCTCCACTTT
CDR3 protein: CASSATLSYNSPLHF
clone size: once
V gene: TRBV11-1
D gene: -
J gene: TRBJ1-6

CDR3 DNA: TGCGCCAGCAGCAGCGGGTACTACGAGCAGTACTTC
CDR3 protein: CASSSGYYEQYF
clone size: few
V gene: TRBV10-2
D gene: -
J gene: TRBJ2-7

CDR3 DNA: TGTGCCAGCAGCTTTCTACTAGCGGGAGGATTTTTAGCCAAAAACATTCAGTACTTC
CDR3 protein: CASSFLLAGGFLAKNIQYF
clone size: -
V gene: TRBV5-5
D gene: TRBD2
J gene: TRBJ2-4

CDR3 DNA: TGTGCCAGTAGTATTTCTAGCGGGATATATGGCGGGGAGCTGTTTTTT
CDR3 protein: CASSISSGIYGGELFF
clone size: -
V gene: TRBV19
D gene: TRBD2
J gene: TRBJ2-2

CDR3 DNA: TGCAGCGTACCGGGACAGGGGATTGATGGCTACACCTTC
CDR3 protein: CSVPGQGIDGYTF
clone size: -
V gene: TRBV29-1
D gene: TRBD1
J gene: TRBJ1-2

CDR3 DNA: TGTGCCAGCAGCTTAGCGATTGGTCTAGCGGGGACCTACGAGCAGTACTTC
CDR3 protein: CASSLAIGLAGTYEQYF
clone size: -
V gene: TRBV7-8
D gene: TRBD2
J gene: TRBJ2-7

CDR3 DNA: TGTGCCAGTAGGGATTGGGGCGGGATGAACACTGAAGCTTTCTTT
CDR3 protein: CASRDWGGMNTEAFF
clone size: few
V gene: TRBV19
D gene: -
J gene: TRBJ1-1

CDR3 DNA: TGTGCCATCAGTGAGTCGGCGGGGGAAATCAACTATGGCTACACCTTC
CDR3 protein: CAISESAGEINYGYTF
clone size: -
V gene: TRBV10-3
D gene: -
J gene: TRBJ1-2

CDR3 DNA: TGTGCCAGCAGCCAAGATCTAGCGGGGGGGCCCGGGAATGAGCAGTTCTTC
CDR3 protein: CASSQDLAGGPGNEQFF
clone size: -
V gene: TRBV3-1/TRBV3-2
D gene: TRBD2
J gene: TRBJ2-1

CDR3 DNA: TGTGCCAGCAGCTTAGTTGGACTAGCGGGAGGATTGGATACGCAGTATTTT
CDR3 protein: CASSLVGLAGGLDTQYF
clone size: -
V gene: TRBV7-2
D gene: TRBD2
J gene: TRBJ2-3

CDR3 DNA: TGTGCCAGCTCTCGGGACAGGGCGAATTCACCCCTCCACTTT
CDR3 protein: CASSRDRANSPLHF
clone size: -
V gene: TRBV18
D gene: TRBD1
J gene: TRBJ1-6

CDR3 DNA: TGCAGCGTTGTCTTGGGACAGGGGGCTATGAACACTGAAGCTTTCTTT
CDR3 protein: CSVVLGQGAMNTEAFF
clone size: -
V gene: TRBV29-1
D gene: TRBD1
J gene: TRBJ1-1

CDR3 DNA: TGTGCCAGTAGTATCGGGGGACAGGGTAACGAGCAGTACTTC
CDR3 protein: CASSIGGQGNEQYF
clone size: -
V gene: TRBV19
D gene: TRBD1
J gene: TRBJ2-7

CDR3 DNA: TGTGCCACCATTTCCGGCGGACAGTACGAGCAGTACTTC
CDR3 protein: CATISGGQYEQYF
clone size: -
V gene: TRBV6-5
D gene: -
J gene: TRBJ2-7

CDR3 DNA: TGTGCCAGCAGCTTAGCGGCGGGAGTCGCCTACGAGCAGTACTTC
CDR3 protein: CASSLAAGVAYEQYF
clone size: -
V gene: TRBV7-2
D gene: TRBD2
J gene: TRBJ2-7

CDR3 DNA: TGTGCCAGCAGCGTCGCCAGCTCTAGCGGGGGGTTCACAGATACGCAGTATTTT
CDR3 protein: CASSVASSSGGFTDTQYF
clone size: -
V gene: TRBV9
D gene: TRBD2
J gene: TRBJ2-3

CDR3 DNA: TGTGCCAGCTCATCAGGGACAACCAGGAACTCCTACGAGCAGTACTTC
CDR3 protein: CASSSGTTRNSYEQYF
clone size: -
V gene: TRBV18
D gene: -
J gene: TRBJ2-7

CDR3 DNA: TGTGCCAGCAGTTTAGGGGACACCGGGAACACTGAAGCTTTCTTT
CDR3 protein: CASSLGDTGNTEAFF
clone size: once
V gene: TRBV27
D gene: -
J gene: TRBJ1-1

CDR3 DNA: TGTGCCAGCAGCTTAATGTGGAGCAAGCCCCAGCATTTT
CDR3 protein: CASSLMWSKPQHF
clone size: -
V gene: TRBV7-2
D gene: -
J gene: TRBJ1-5

CDR3 DNA: TGTGCCAGCAGCGTACAGGACTCTGGAAACACCATATATTTT
CDR3 protein: CASSVQDSGNTIYF
clone size: -
V gene: TRBV7-9
D gene: -
J gene: TRBJ1-3

CDR3 DNA: TGTGCCAGCAGCTTGAGCGGGGGGGCCCGCACAGATACGCAGTATTTT
CDR3 protein: CASSLSGGARTDTQYF
clone size: -
V gene: TRBV7-2
D gene: TRBD2
J gene: TRBJ2-3

CDR3 DNA: TGTGCCAGCAGTTTATGGACAGGGGGCTTCTCTGGAAACACCATATATTTT
CDR3 protein: CASSLWTGGFSGNTIYF
clone size: few
V gene: TRBV28
D gene: TRBD1
J gene: TRBJ1-3

CDR3 DNA: TGTGCCAGCAGTTATTGGGCAGCCCCGGGACAGCCCCAGCATTTT
CDR3 protein: CASSYWAAPGQPQHF
clone size: once
V gene: TRBV6-2/TRBV6-3
D gene: -
J gene: TRBJ1-5

CDR3 DNA: TGTGCCAGCAGTGATGAGGGGGCTCTTAGATTCGGCTGTTCACCCCTCCACTTT
CDR3 protein: CASSDEGALRFGCSPLHF
clone size: -
V gene: TRBV6-4
D gene: TRBD1
J gene: TRBJ1-6

CDR3 DNA: TGTGCCAGCAGCCCAGGACAGGGGACCGGGAGGTTTGAAAAACTGTTTTTT
CDR3 protein: CASSPGQGTGRFEKLFF
clone size: -
V gene: TRBV14
D gene: TRBD1
J gene: TRBJ1-4

CDR3 DNA: TGTGCCAGCACCCTCAGCGGTACGGAAGATGGCTACACCTTC
CDR3 protein: CASTLSGTEDGYTF
clone size: -
V gene: TRBV13
D gene: -
J gene: TRBJ1-2

CDR3 DNA: TGTGCCAGCAGCCTTAGCGGGGCAAGGAACGAGCAGTACTTC
CDR3 protein: CASSLSGARNEQYF
clone size: once
V gene: TRBV28
D gene: TRBD2
J gene: TRBJ2-7

CDR3 DNA: TGTGCCAGCAGCCCTGACAGGAAGAAGCAGTACTTC
CDR3 protein: CASSPDRKKQYF
clone size: once
V gene: TRBV7-2
D gene: -
J gene: TRBJ2-7

CDR3 DNA: TGTGCCAGCAGCTCCCCCGGGACTAGATTTGGCGAGCAGTACTTC
CDR3 protein: CASSSPGTRFGEQYF
clone size: -
V gene: TRBV7-2
D gene: TRBD2
J gene: TRBJ2-7

CDR3 DNA: TGCAGTGCTAGTACGGGATTGAACACTGAAGCTTTCTTT
CDR3 protein: CSASTGLNTEAFF
clone size: -
V gene: TRBV20-1
D gene: -
J gene: TRBJ1-1

CDR3 DNA: TGTGCCAGTAGTACCCCCGGGAGGCAAAACTATGGCTACACCTTC
CDR3 protein: CASSTPGRQNYGYTF
clone size: -
V gene: TRBV19
D gene: -
J gene: TRBJ1-2

CDR3 DNA: TGTGCCAGCAGTCGGGACACCTCCTTTATTTATAACTATGGCTACACCTTC
CDR3 protein: CASSRDTSFIYNYGYTF
clone size: -
V gene: TRBV6-6
D gene: -
J gene: TRBJ1-2

CDR3 DNA: TGTGCCAGCAGCTTAGCCACCGGACGAAAAGGGGACGAGCAGTACTTC
CDR3 protein: CASSLATGRKGDEQYF
clone size: -
V gene: TRBV7-2
D gene: -
J gene: TRBJ2-7

CDR3 DNA: TGTGCCAGCAGCCATTACAGTGGCGGGGAGCTGTTTTTT
CDR3 protein: CASSHYSGGELFF
clone size: -
V gene: TRBV3-1/TRBV3-2
D gene: -
J gene: TRBJ2-2

CDR3 DNA: TGTGCCAGCAGATCCTTCAGCGTCTCTGGAAACACCATATATTTT
CDR3 protein: CASRSFSVSGNTIYF
clone size: -
V gene: TRBV27
D gene: -
J gene: TRBJ1-3

CDR3 DNA: TGCGCCAGCAGTGAGTCGGTACTAGATACGCAGTATTTT
CDR3 protein: CASSESVLDTQYF
clone size: -
V gene: TRBV10-2
D gene: -
J gene: TRBJ2-3

CDR3 DNA: TGTGCCAGCTCCCCAATCACGGGTGGGGGGGAACTCTACGAGCAGTACTTC
CDR3 protein: CASSPITGGGELYEQYF
clone size: -
V gene: TRBV18
D gene: TRBD2
J gene: TRBJ2-7

CDR3 DNA: TGCGCCAGCAGCTTGGACAGCATCTACGAGCAGTACTTC
CDR3 protein: CASSLDSIYEQYF
clone size: -
V gene: TRBV5-1
D gene: -
J gene: TRBJ2-7

CDR3 DNA: TGTGCCAGTCGGAGAAGGGGGAAAGACTATGGCTACACCTTC
CDR3 protein: CASRRRGKDYGYTF
clone size: -
V gene: TRBV19
D gene: -
J gene: TRBJ1-2

CDR3 DNA: TGTGCCAGCAGCGTAATGGGGAGGAAAAGGGGGAACACCGGGGAGCTGTTTTTT
CDR3 protein: CASSVMGRKRGNTGELFF
clone size: -
V gene: TRBV9
D gene: -
J gene: TRBJ2-2

CDR3 DNA: TGTGCCAGCAGTAGAACCGGGACAGGGTGGTACGAGCAGTACTTC
CDR3 protein: CASSRTGTGWYEQYF
clone size: -
V gene: TRBV7-2
D gene: TRBD1
J gene: TRBJ2-7

CDR3 DNA: TGTGCCAGCAGTTTGCTAGCGGGAGGGCGAACAGATACGCAGTATTTT
CDR3 protein: CASSLLAGGRTDTQYF
clone size: few
V gene: TRBV28
D gene: TRBD2
J gene: TRBJ2-3

CDR3 DNA: TGTGCCAGCGGTAACTCAGGACTAGCGGGAGCAGATACGCAGTATTTT
CDR3 protein: CASGNSGLAGADTQYF
clone size: few
V gene: TRBV7-9
D gene: TRBD2
J gene: TRBJ2-3

CDR3 DNA: TGTGCCAGCAGTGAACAGGGGGCTGGCACTGAAGCTTTCTTT
CDR3 protein: CASSEQGAGTEAFF
clone size: -
V gene: TRBV2
D gene: TRBD1
J gene: TRBJ1-1